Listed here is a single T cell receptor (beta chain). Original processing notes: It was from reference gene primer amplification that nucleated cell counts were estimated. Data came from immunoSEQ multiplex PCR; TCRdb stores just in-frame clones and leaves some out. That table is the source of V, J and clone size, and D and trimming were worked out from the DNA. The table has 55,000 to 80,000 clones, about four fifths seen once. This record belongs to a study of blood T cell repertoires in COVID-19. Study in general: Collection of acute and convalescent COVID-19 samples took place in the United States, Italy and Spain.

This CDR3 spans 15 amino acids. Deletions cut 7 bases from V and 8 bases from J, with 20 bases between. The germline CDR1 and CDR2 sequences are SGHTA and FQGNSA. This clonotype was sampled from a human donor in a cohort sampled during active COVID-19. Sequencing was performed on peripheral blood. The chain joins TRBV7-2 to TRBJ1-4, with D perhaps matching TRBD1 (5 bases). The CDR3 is CASTSAGGVREKLFF. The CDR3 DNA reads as TGTGCCAGCACCTCTGCTGGAGGGGTTAGGGAAAAACTGTTTTTT.